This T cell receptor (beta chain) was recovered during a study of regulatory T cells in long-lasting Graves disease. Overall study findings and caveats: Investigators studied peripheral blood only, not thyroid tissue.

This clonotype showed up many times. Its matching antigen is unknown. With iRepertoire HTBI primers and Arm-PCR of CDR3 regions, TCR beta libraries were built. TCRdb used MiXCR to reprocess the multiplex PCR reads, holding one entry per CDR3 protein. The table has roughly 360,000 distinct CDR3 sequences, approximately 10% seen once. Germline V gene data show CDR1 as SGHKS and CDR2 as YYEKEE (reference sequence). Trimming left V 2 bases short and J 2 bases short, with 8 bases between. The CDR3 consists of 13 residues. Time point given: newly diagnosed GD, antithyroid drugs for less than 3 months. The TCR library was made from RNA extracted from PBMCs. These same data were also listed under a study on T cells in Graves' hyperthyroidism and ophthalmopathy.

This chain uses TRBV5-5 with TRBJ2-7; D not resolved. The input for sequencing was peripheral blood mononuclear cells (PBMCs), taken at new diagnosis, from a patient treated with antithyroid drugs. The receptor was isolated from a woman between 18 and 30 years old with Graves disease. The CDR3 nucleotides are TGTGCCAGCAGCTTAGGTCCAACCTACGAGCAGTACGTC. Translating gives CASSLGPTYEQYV.